These 11 T cell receptor beta chains share one sample of origin, sequenced in a study of human T cells and chemical hapten exposure. Stated time point: pre-sensitization, week 0. The treatment: therapeutic diphenylcyclopropenone sensitization with weekly scalp DPC. TCRdb independently ran MiXCR on the RACE reads; one entry per CDR3 protein. There are about 120,000 distinct CDR3 sequences in the sample; approximately 15% occur only once, and around 2.8% lies in the top ten. This specimen was whole blood, taken in connection with sensitization to the hapten diphenylcyclopropenone (DPC). Receptors originate from a woman younger than 30 with alopecia areata. Some clones in this sample may be carry-over from other donors' samples.

This clonotype was found many times. The rearrangement links TRBV12-3 or TRBV12-4 to TRBJ1-5; tentative D call: TRBD1 (5 bases). The ends were cut back, 3 bases at V and 4 bases at J, with 7 bases in the middle. The CDR3 is 13 amino acids. CDR3 DNA sequence: TGTGCCAGCAGTTTGACAGTTAATCAGCCCCAGCATTTT. Protein product: CASSLTVNQPQHF.

Only a few counts were recorded for this clonotype. The chain combines TRBV6-2 or TRBV6-3 with TRBJ2-7, with D uncertain. Germline CDR1 is MNHEY and CDR2 is SVGEGT. The CDR3 has 13 residues. The ends were cut back, 2 bases at V and 2 bases at J, with 7 bases in the middle. In DNA form, the CDR3 reads TGTGCCAGCAGTTACAGTGGTACCTACGAGCAGTACTTC. This sequence encodes CASSYSGTYEQYF.

The rearrangement joins TRBV12-3 or TRBV12-4 to TRBJ1-1; no definite D call. The V gene lost 2 bases and the J gene lost 5 bases, with 9 bases spanning the gap. The CDR3 loop spans 13 amino acids. The CDR3 is CASSLTVRTEAFF. CDR3 DNA sequence: TGTGCCAGCAGTTTAACTGTGAGGACTGAAGCTTTCTTT.

The count of this clonotype is one. The chain employs TRBV29-1 and TRBJ2-1; 9 positions match TRBD1. Germline CDR1 SQVTM, CDR2 ANQGSEA. V lost 6 bases to trimming and J lost 7 bases; unmatched junction nucleotides: 13. The CDR3 loop spans 15 amino acids. In DNA form, the CDR3 reads TGCAGCGTAACCCCGGGACAGGGAGTTTCTAATGAGCAGTTCTTC. It codes for CSVTPGQGVSNEQFF.

The gene calls are TRBV7-9 and TRBJ2-7; TRBD1 matches 8 bases. Trimming cost V 5 bases and J 3 bases; bases outside gene matches: 9. The germline V gene has CDR1 SEHNR and CDR2 FQNEAQ (reference sequence). The CDR3 spans 15 residues. The CDR3: CASSPLPGQVYEQYF. CDR3 nucleotide sequence: TGTGCCAGCAGCCCCCTCCCGGGACAGGTCTACGAGCAGTACTTC.

This clonotype was recorded many times. V gene TRBV9 combines with J gene TRBJ2-2, with 8 nucleotides matching TRBD2. V was pared by 6 bases and J by 5 bases, with 9 bases of the junction left unmatched. Per the germline V gene, CDR1 is SGDLS and CDR2 is YYNGEE. The CDR3 length is 15 residues. CDR3 nucleotide sequence: TGTGCCAGCAACGCCGAGGGACTAGTTACCGGGGAGCTGTTTTTT. Amino acid sequence: CASNAEGLVTGELFF.

This clonotype has just a few counts. This chain links TRBV12-3 or TRBV12-4 with TRBJ1-5; TRBD1 might be the D (6 bases). There are 15 residues in the CDR3. V lost 7 bases and J lost 0, with 13 bases in between. CDR3: CASTYRDSSNQPQHF. The CDR3 DNA reads TGTGCCAGCACTTACAGGGATTCTAGCAATCAGCCCCAGCATTTT.

This clonotype was observed a handful of times. The V and J genes are TRBV7-2 and TRBJ2-3; 13 positions match TRBD2. Germline values: CDR1 SGHTA, CDR2 FQGNSA. The J segment lost 6 bases and the V segment lost 3 bases, leaving 3 bases of the junction unmatched. The CDR3 is 15 amino acids. CDR3 coding DNA: TGTGCCAGCAGCTTCGGACTAGCGGGGGAGGATACGCAGTATTTT. It yields the protein CASSFGLAGEDTQYF.

The chain carries TRBV5-4 and TRBJ2-3; D ambiguous. V was shortened by 0 bases and J by 2 bases, with 7 bases between the two germline ends. The CDR3 is made up of 14 amino acids. Per germline, CDR1 SGHNT and CDR2 YYREEE (reference sequence). The CDR3 here is CASSLARITDTQYF. CDR3 nucleotide sequence: TGTGCCAGCAGCTTGGCTCGTATCACAGATACGCAGTATTTT. Drawing the rest from reference TRBV5-4 and TRBJ2-3, the complete variable domain is ETGVTQSPTHLIKTRGQQVTLRCSSQSGHNTVSWYQQALGQGPQFIFQYYREEENGRGNFPPRFSGLQFPNYSSELNVNALELDDSALYLCASSLARITDTQYFGPGTRLTVL.

The chain couples TRBV2 to TRBJ2-3; D may be TRBD1 or TRBD2 (6 bases each). CDR3 length: 18 residues. Trimming pared 0 bases from V and 2 bases from J, leaving 18 bases between. CDR1 is SNHLY and CDR2 is FYNNEI in the germline V gene. The CDR3 loop is CASSEASGFGGHTDTQYF. The CDR3 DNA is TGTGCCAGCAGTGAAGCGTCTGGGTTCGGGGGACACACAGATACGCAGTATTTT. Looking up the rest from reference TRBV2 and TRBJ2-3 gives the full variable domain: EPEVTQTPSHQVTQMGQEVILRCVPISNHLYFYWYRQILGQKVEFLVSFYNNEISEKSEIFDDQFSVERPDGSNFTLKIRSTKLEDSAMYFCASSEASGFGGHTDTQYFGPGTRLTVL.

This clonotype was seen only a few times. The chain is built from TRBV6-2 or TRBV6-3 and TRBJ2-2; TRBD1 is a possible D gene (7 bases). Germline assignment: CDR1 MNHEY and CDR2 SVGEGT. This CDR3 is 15 amino acids long. Trimming shortened V by 6 bases and J by 1 base, and 12 bases separated the two germline ends. CDR3: CASRHRGLNTGELFF. In DNA form, the CDR3 reads TGTGCCAGCAGGCACAGGGGACTGAACACCGGGGAGCTGTTTTTT.